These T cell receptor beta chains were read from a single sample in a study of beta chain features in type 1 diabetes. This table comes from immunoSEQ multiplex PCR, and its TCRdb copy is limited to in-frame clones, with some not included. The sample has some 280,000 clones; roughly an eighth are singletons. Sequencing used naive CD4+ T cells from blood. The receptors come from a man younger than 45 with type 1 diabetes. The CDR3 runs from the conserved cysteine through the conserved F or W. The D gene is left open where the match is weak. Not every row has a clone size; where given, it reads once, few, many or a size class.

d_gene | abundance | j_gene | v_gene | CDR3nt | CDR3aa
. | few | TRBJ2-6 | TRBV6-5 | TGTGCCAGCAGTTCGGCAGGGGCAGGCGGGGCCAACGTCCTGACTTTC | CASSSAGAGGANVLTF
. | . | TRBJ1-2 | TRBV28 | TGTGCCAGCAGTTTATCGGGTTATTATGGCTACACCTTC | CASSLSGYYGYTF
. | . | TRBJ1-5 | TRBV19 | TGTGCCAGTAGTAACAGGGTGGGACAGCCCCAGCATTTT | CASSNRVGQPQHF
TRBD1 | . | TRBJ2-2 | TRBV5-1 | TGCGCCAGCAGCTTGGGGACAGGGGAGTTCACCGGGGAGCTGTTTTTT | CASSLGTGEFTGELFF
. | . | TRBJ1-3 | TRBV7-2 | TGTGCCAGCAGCTTAGTCGAGGTGCTCTCTGGAAACACCATATATTTT | CASSLVEVLSGNTIYF
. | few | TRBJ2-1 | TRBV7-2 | TGTGCCAGCAGCCTAGGGGGGACAGTATACAATGAGCAGTTCTTC | CASSLGGTVYNEQFF
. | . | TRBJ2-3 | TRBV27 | TGTGCCAGCAGGAGCATCACAGATACGCAGTATTTT | CASRSITDTQYF
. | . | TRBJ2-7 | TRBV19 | TGTGCCAGTAGTATAATTGCGGACAGCTCCTACGAGCAGTACTTC | CASSIIADSSYEQYF
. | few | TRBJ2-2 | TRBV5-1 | TGCGCCAGCAGCCTACAGGGTGGCTCCGGGGAGCTGTTTTTT | CASSLQGGSGELFF
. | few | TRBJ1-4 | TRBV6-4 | TGTGCCAGCAGTGACTCCGGGGGTCAACTGTTTTTT | CASSDSGGQLFF
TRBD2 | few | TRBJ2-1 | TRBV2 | TGTGCCAGCGGGTGGGATAGCGGGAGCTACAATGAGCAGTTCTTC | CASGWDSGSYNEQFF
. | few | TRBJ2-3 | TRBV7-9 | TGTGCCAGCAGCTTAGAGGGAGTCGCGGATACGCAGTATTTT | CASSLEGVADTQYF
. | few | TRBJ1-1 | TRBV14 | TGTGCCAGCAGCCAAGTACAGGGTGAAGCTTTCTTT | CASSQVQGEAFF
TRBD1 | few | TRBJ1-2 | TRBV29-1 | TGCAGCGTTGAGGCGGACAGGGGCTATGGCTACACCTTC | CSVEADRGYGYTF
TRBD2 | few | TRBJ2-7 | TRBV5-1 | TGCGCCAGCAGCACCACTAGCGGGAGGTACGAGCAGTACTTC | CASSTTSGRYEQYF
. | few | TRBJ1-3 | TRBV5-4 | TGTGCTTTCGCCCGGGACTCTGGAAACACCATATATTTT | CAFARDSGNTIYF
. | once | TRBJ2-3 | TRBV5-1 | TGCGCCAGCAGCTTGGATGGCAGGTCGGGGGATACGCAGTATTTT | CASSLDGRSGDTQYF
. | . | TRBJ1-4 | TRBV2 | TGTGCCAGCCTCGACGGTGGGGCCATAAATGAAAAACTGTTTTTT | CASLDGGAINEKLFF
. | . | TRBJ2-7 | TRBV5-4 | TGTGCCAGCAGCTTTTGGGAGAGTGACGAGCAGTACTTC | CASSFWESDEQYF
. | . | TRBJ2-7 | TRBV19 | TGTGCCAGTAGTATAGTGGGCAGTCCGACCTACGAGCAGTACTTC | CASSIVGSPTYEQYF
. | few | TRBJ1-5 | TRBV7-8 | TGTGCCAGCAGCTTGGTAGCTCAGCCCCAGCATTTT | CASSLVAQPQHF
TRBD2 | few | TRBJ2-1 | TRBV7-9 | TGTGCCAGCAGCCCTGGGACTAGCGGGAGGGAGCAGTTCTTC | CASSPGTSGREQFF
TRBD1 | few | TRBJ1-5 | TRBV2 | TGTGCCAGCAACACCGGGACAGTACGTCAGCCCCAGCATTTT | CASNTGTVRQPQHF
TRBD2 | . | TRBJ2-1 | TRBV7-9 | TGTGCCAGCAGCTTTAGCGGGAGGTACAATGAGCAGTTCTTC | CASSFSGRYNEQFF
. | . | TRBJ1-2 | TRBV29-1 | TGCAGCGTTGAAGACAAGATGTGGGGCCGGGACTATGGCTACACCTTC | CSVEDKMWGRDYGYTF
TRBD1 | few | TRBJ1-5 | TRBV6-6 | TGTGCCAGCGGGGGACAGGGGGTAAACCAGCCCCAGCATTTT | CASGGQGVNQPQHF
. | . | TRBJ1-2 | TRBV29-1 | TGCAGCGCTCGGGACAAGGCTTATGGCTACACCTTC | CSARDKAYGYTF
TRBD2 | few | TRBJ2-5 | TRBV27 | TGTGCCAGCAGTACCCGGACTAGCGGGAGGTCGGAGACCCAGTACTTC | CASSTRTSGRSETQYF
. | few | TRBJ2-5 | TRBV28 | TGTGCCAGCAGTTCCCCCGGGACAACATGGGAGACCCAGTACTTC | CASSSPGTTWETQYF
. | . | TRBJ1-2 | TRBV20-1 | TGCAGTGCTAGTCCCCCTGTTGGCTACACCTTC | CSASPPVGYTF
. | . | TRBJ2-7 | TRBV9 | TGTGCCAGCAGCTCGCGCGGCGAGGGCTCCTACGAGCAGTACTTC | CASSSRGEGSYEQYF
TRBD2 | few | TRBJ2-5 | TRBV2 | TGTGCCAGCACCGAGGAGAGCGGGAGAGACGAGACCCAGTACTTC | CASTEESGRDETQYF
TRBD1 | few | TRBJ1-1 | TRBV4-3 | TGCGCCAGCAGCCGGAAGACAGGGGGTTTCGAAGCTTTCTTT | CASSRKTGGFEAFF
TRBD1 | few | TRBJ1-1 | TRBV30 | TGTGCCTTCGTGATAGGACAGGGGATGCTGAACACTGAAGCTTTCTTT | CAFVIGQGMLNTEAFF
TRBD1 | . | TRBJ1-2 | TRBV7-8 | TGTGCCAGCAGCAAAGACAGGGTGGGAGATGGCTACACCTTC | CASSKDRVGDGYTF
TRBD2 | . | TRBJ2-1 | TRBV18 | TGTGCCAGCTCACCAGGCGGGAGCTCCTACAATGAGCAGTTCTTC | CASSPGGSSYNEQFF
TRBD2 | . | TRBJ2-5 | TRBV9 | TGTGCCAGCAGCGCGAGCCGGGACGCGACTAGCGGGAGTTTTTTGTTCCAAGAGACCCAGTACTTC | CASSASRDATSGSFLFQETQYF
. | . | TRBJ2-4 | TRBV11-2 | TGTGCCAGCAGCTTAGAAGGGTATCCGGGGAACATTCAGTACTTC | CASSLEGYPGNIQYF
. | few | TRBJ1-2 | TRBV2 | TGTGCCAGCATCCCTGGGAGTGTCTATGGCTACACCTTC | CASIPGSVYGYTF
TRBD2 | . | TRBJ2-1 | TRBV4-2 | TGTGCCAGCAGCCAGACTAGCGGGACGGAGCAGTTCTTC | CASSQTSGTEQFF
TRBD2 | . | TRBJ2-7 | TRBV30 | TGTGCCTGGACTAGGAGGGCTAGCGGGTCGAGCTCCTACGAGCAGTACTTC | CAWTRRASGSSSYEQYF
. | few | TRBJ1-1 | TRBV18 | TGTGCCAGCTCACCCTCAGTGAACACTGAAGCTTTCTTT | CASSPSVNTEAFF
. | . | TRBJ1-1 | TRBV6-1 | TGTGCCAGCAGTGAACGGGTGAACGGAGGGACTGAAGCTTTCTTT | CASSERVNGGTEAFF
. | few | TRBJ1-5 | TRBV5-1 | TGCGCCAGCAGCTTGGACGGAGCTAGCAATCAGCCCCAGCATTTT | CASSLDGASNQPQHF
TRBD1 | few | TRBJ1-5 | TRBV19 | TGTGCCAGTAGTATAGACACCTGGGGACAGTTCAGCAATCAGCCCCAGCATTTT | CASSIDTWGQFSNQPQHF
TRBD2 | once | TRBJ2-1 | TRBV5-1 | TGCGCCAGCAGCTTGAGACTAGCGGTCCATGAGCAGTTCTTC | CASSLRLAVHEQFF
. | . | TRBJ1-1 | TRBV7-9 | TGTGCCAGCATTCCTGGACGGGAGAACACTGAAGCTTTCTTT | CASIPGRENTEAFF
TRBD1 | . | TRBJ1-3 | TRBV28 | TGTGCCAGCAGTCCCCAGGGGGTGAGCTCTGGAAACACCATATATTTT | CASSPQGVSSGNTIYF
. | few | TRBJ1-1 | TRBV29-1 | TGCAGCGTTGGTATTTACGTCGGCACTGAAGCTTTCTTT | CSVGIYVGTEAFF
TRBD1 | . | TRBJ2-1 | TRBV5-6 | TGTGCCAGCAGCTTCACCGGGACAGGGAATGAGCAGTTCTTC | CASSFTGTGNEQFF
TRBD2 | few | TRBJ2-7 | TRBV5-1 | TGCGCCAGCAGCAGGGGGGGAGCGGGAGCCCCCTCCTACGAGCAGTACTTC | CASSRGGAGAPSYEQYF
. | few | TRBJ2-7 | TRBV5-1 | TGCGCCAGCAGCAAAGGACAGCACTACGAGCAGTACTTC | CASSKGQHYEQYF